These 5 T cell receptor beta chains were all obtained from the same sample, sequenced in a study of Ad26.COV2.S vaccination and SARS-CoV-2 variants. This table comes from immunoSEQ multiplex PCR, and its TCRdb copy is limited to in-frame clones, with some not included. The data show around 450,000 clones, roughly nine tenths seen once. The treatment here: around 19 received Ad26.COV2.S at low or high dose, single or two shots; 5 received placebo; per-sample allocation not given. Sampling took place 63 days after the first vaccine or placebo injection. The sequences come from peripheral blood, collected in a trial of Ad26.COV2.S vaccine versus placebo. These receptors were taken from a person aged 18-65 years who received the Ad26.COV2.S COVID-19 vaccine or a placebo.

The chain couples TRBV28 to TRBJ1-5, with 11 bases matching TRBD1. Germline CDR1 MDHEN, CDR2 SYDVKM. V shed 4 bases and J 6 bases; nucleotides not matched to a gene: 11. This CDR3 has 17 amino acids. CDR3 in amino acids: CASSSGQGGYTTQPQHF. CDR3 nucleotides: TGTGCCAGCAGTTCGGGACAGGGGGGCTATACGACTCAGCCCCAGCATTTT.

The chain joins TRBV5-1 to TRBJ2-1; unclear D gene. Germline CDR1 reads SGHRS; CDR2 reads YFSETQ. V was pared by 4 bases and J by 4 bases, with 9 bases between. The CDR3 extends over 13 amino acids. In nucleotides, the CDR3 is TGCGCCAGCAGCCTACCAGGATACAATGAGCAGTTCTTC. Residues: CASSLPGYNEQFF. The variable domain in full, completed from reference TRBV5-1 and TRBJ2-1, reads KAGVTQTPRYLIKTRGQQVTLSCSPISGHRSVSWYQQTPGQGLQFLFEYFSETQRNKGNFPGRFSGRQFSNSRSEMNVSTLELGDSALYLCASSLPGYNEQFFGPGTRLTVL.

The J gene is TRBJ2-3, the V gene TRBV7-2; D possibly corresponds to TRBD1 (6 bases). The ends were cut back, 0 bases at V and 7 bases at J, with 14 bases in the middle. Germline CDR1 is SGHTA and CDR2 is FQGNSA. The CDR3 length is 15 residues. The CDR3 DNA is TGTGCCAGCAGCTTAGCGGGGGCCGCGTCTAATACGCAGTATTTT. This gives the protein CASSLAGAASNTQYF.

V gene TRBV4-1 combines with J gene TRBJ2-6, with D perhaps TRBD2 (5 bases). The V end was cut by 1 base, the J end by 1 base, with 8 bases between. The CDR3 has 16 residues. The V gene's germline CDR1 is MGHRA and CDR2 YSYEKL. The CDR3 here is CASSQGVASGANVLTF. CDR3 nucleotide sequence: TGCGCCAGCAGCCAAGGGGTAGCGTCTGGGGCCAACGTCCTGACTTTC.

The chain couples TRBV6-2 or TRBV6-3 to TRBJ2-7; D may be TRBD2 (6 bases). This CDR3 is built from 12 residues. V lost 5 bases and J 3 bases, leaving 8 bases between the germline ends. Germline-derived CDR1 and CDR2 are MNHEY and SVGEGT. In DNA, the CDR3 is TGTGCCAGCAGTCAGACTAGCTACGAGCAGTACGTC. Translated, it gives CASSQTSYEQYV.